This TCR beta chain was found in a study of T cells after yellow fever vaccination. Study-level results: Shared CD4/CD8 clonotypes were a small share, likely from convergent recombination.

A word on this clonotype: Antigen specificity is unknown.

TCRdb re-called the 5' RACE reads with MiXCR, one entry per CDR3 protein. The sample has some 120,000 distinct CDR3 sequences, about 16% seen once. The input for sequencing was CD8+ T cells sorted from PBMCs, taken 5 days after the yellow fever booster vaccination. This TCR was recovered from a man between 18 and 29 years old who received the YFV17D yellow fever vaccine.

This chain's CDR3 is CASGDLRGEQYF. The DNA of the CDR3 is TGTGCCAGCGGGGACCTCAGGGGGGAGCAGTACTTC. The V and J genes are TRBV27 and TRBJ2-7; TRBD1 matches at 7 bases. The junction had 8 bases not matched to a gene; V was cut back by 8 bases and J by 7 bases. The CDR3 is made up of 12 amino acids. The germline CDR1 and CDR2 sequences are MNHEY and SMNVEV (reference sequence).